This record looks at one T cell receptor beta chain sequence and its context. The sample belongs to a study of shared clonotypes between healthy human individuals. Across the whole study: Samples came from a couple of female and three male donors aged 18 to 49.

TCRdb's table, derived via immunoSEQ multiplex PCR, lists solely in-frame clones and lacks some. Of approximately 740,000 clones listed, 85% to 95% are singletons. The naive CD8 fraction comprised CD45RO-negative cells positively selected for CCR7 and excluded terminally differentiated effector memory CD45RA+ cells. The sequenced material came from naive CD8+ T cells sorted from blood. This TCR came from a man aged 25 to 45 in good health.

DNA of the CDR3: TGTGCCAGCAGCTCTTGGGACATTAAAGGAAAACTGTTTTTT. Encoded protein: CASSSWDIKGKLFF. The chain joins TRBV7-9 to TRBJ1-4, with D tentatively TRBD1 (6 bases). Germline CDR1 and CDR2: SEHNR and FQNEAQ (reference sequence). Deletions cut 4 bases from V and 10 bases from J, with 16 bases between. This CDR3 contains 14 residues.